This T cell receptor (beta chain) was sequenced during a study of blood T cells in healthy people across ages. Study-level findings and limits: Per million T cells, TCR beta diversity dropped roughly linearly as age increased.

In this sample, this clonotype turned up a few times. Its specificity is not known. Combining a sample-barcoded 5' primer with a J-beta primer mix, a second PCR ran for about 7 to 12 cycles. Each cDNA molecule, via a template-switch adaptor with 12 random nucleotides, was tagged. TCRdb used MiXCR to reprocess the 5' RACE reads, holding one entry per CDR3 protein. The data show approximately 600,000 distinct CDR3 sequences, with around three fifths seen just once and 30% to 40% held by the top ten. The receptor was isolated from a man aged 55 to 69 in good health. Input material: blood.

The CDR3 nucleotides read TGTGCCAGCAGTTTAGCCAGCAGGAGGGGCGAGCAGTACTTC. Protein sequence: CASSLASRRGEQYF. This sequence joins TRBV12-3 or TRBV12-4 and TRBJ2-7; D perhaps matches TRBD2 (6 bases). V lost 0 bases, J lost 6 bases, and 12 bases lay in between. The CDR3 has 14 residues.